The present TCR beta chain was sequenced within a study of cytomegalovirus exposure and HLA in healthy donors. It was with 60 Vbeta and 13 Jbeta primers that the PCR ran. TCRdb keeps only in-frame clones here, not all; method: immunoSEQ multiplex PCR. The data contain roughly 76,000 clones, 70% to 90% of them seen just once; the ten biggest clones take up 2%. This clone has a single count. This CDR3 is built from 18 residues. V gave up 0 bases and J gave up 0 bases; unmatched junction bases: 5. Germline CDR1 reads SGHRS; CDR2 reads YFSETQ. Source material: PBMCs. The V and J genes are TRBV5-1 and TRBJ2-6; TRBD2 agrees at 8 bases. This TCR derives from a woman in her 30s in good health and CMV-seronegative. The CDR3 region is CASSLVLAGISGANVLTF. CDR3 sequence (DNA): TGCGCCAGCAGCTTGGTTCTAGCGGGTATCTCTGGGGCCAACGTCCTGACTTTC.